This T cell receptor beta chain is from a study of blood T cells in healthy people across ages. For the second PCR, which ran for 7 to 11 cycles, a sample-barcoded 5' primer and a J-beta primer mix were used. Every sample returned 2.5 million or more CDR3-containing paired-end reads. TCRdb re-analysed the 5' RACE reads in MiXCR, keeping a single row per CDR3 protein. The data contain about 670,000 distinct CDR3 sequences, roughly half of them seen just once; the ten biggest clones take up roughly 13%. The donors, all healthy, were Caucasians living in Russia, aged roughly 6 to 95. Isolation yielded PBMCs, at least 7 million per sample, in every case. The CDR3 has 11 residues. The germline V and J ends were trimmed by 7 bases and 5 bases, with 8 bases remaining between them. Germline CDR1 ENHRY, CDR2 SYGVKD. This clonotype was seen repeatedly, ten times or more.

Sequencing input: blood. The gene calls are TRBV10-3 and TRBJ1-2; D is uncertain. This receptor was obtained from a woman of 80 years or more in good health. DNA of the CDR3: TGTGCCATCAAATCCGGGTATGGCTACACCTTC. Translation: CAIKSGYGYTF.